This T cell receptor (beta chain) was profiled in a study of pediatric ulcerative colitis (dated by TCRdb to about 2019). Describing the broader study: Pancolitis was present in seven ulcerative colitis patients and left-sided colitis in two, and histology consistent with ulcerative colitis was found in all of these patients. From eight or nine newly diagnosed, treatment-naive pediatric ulcerative colitis patients and a handful of non-IBD control children, paired blood and rectal samples were collected. The Pediatric Ulcerative Colitis Activity Index classified a couple of patients as having mild disease, several as having moderate disease and three as having acute severe colitis.

The full study reports these points: For technical reasons, blood samples from a couple of patients gave substantially fewer templates, and these samples were excluded from the blood-rectal overlap analysis. Features of the rectal repertoire distinguished controls, mild-moderate colitis patients and acute severe colitis patients, and in acute severe colitis rectal diversity was lower because of clonal expansions. With only four individuals, the healthy control group was small. Blood-derived T cells may have been included in rectal pinch biopsies, especially in patients with overt colitis. A couple of rectal CDR3 clonotypes were found in every ulcerative colitis patient but in no control. Autologous blood-rectal clonal overlap was significantly higher in ulcerative colitis patients than in controls, suggesting increased T cell trafficking to inflamed tissue. Repertoires were derived from total lymphocyte DNA, so rare subsets such as regulatory T cells may have patterns not reflected.

Rearranged CDR3 beta regions were amplified from genomic DNA with multiplex V and J primers using the immunoSEQ TRB Survey service. To keep sequencing depth the same across samples, survey-level depth of up to 500,000 reads per sample was applied. Libraries were purified and pooled, and sequencing was performed on Illumina technology. Regarding the original processing steps: Productive clonality, sample overlap, pairwise scatters, CDR3 beta length, V/D/J gene usage and productiveness were assessed with immunoSEQ online tools. Alongside Shannon and Simpson indices, calculated diversity was computed as the number of unique rearrangements divided by total templates, multiplied by 100. For principal component analysis, Z-score normalized data were analyzed with the R prcomp function and the ggbiplot package. Blood-rectal clonal overlap within each subject was quantified with Morisita's index. TCRdb took over this immuneACCESS table, retaining in-frame rearrangements with V and J assigned. Such tables are incomplete; in checked studies, under half of the missing clones stem from an unresolved V gene, and the remainder is unexplained. V and J calls and clone size follow that table, whereas D and trimming were derived from the DNA. The sample table holds approximately 40,000 clones, of which about 80% were seen once. About 0.7% of the sample goes to the ten largest clones.

During colonoscopy, one to two pinch biopsies were obtained from the rectum for research purposes. Before the diagnostic colonoscopy, none of the ulcerative colitis patients had been given immunosuppressive medication. Before DNA was isolated, the rectal biopsies underwent proteinase K digestion. The Wizard kit (Promega) was used to extract genomic DNA from blood and intestinal samples. Worth noting for this clone: Its antigen specificity is not known. Base qualities are not recorded, but no much larger clone differs from it by a single base.

Including cysteine and phenylalanine, the CDR3 has 14 amino acids. CDR3 DNA is the only sequence kept; it has 42 bases, read in frame from the first base. Deletion took 4 bases off V and 2 bases off J, with a span of 11 bases between the germline ends. CDR1 MDHEN and CDR2 SYDVKM were looked up in the germline V gene. The sequenced material came from gut tissue. The chain couples TRBV28 to TRBJ1-2; matching of 6 bases hints at TRBD1 as the D gene. The sequence came from a boy aged 5-17 years with moderate ulcerative colitis. The DNA sequence is TGTGCCAGCAGTTGGGGGGGCCTAAACTATGGCTACACCTTC. Its amino acids are CASSWGGLNYGYTF.